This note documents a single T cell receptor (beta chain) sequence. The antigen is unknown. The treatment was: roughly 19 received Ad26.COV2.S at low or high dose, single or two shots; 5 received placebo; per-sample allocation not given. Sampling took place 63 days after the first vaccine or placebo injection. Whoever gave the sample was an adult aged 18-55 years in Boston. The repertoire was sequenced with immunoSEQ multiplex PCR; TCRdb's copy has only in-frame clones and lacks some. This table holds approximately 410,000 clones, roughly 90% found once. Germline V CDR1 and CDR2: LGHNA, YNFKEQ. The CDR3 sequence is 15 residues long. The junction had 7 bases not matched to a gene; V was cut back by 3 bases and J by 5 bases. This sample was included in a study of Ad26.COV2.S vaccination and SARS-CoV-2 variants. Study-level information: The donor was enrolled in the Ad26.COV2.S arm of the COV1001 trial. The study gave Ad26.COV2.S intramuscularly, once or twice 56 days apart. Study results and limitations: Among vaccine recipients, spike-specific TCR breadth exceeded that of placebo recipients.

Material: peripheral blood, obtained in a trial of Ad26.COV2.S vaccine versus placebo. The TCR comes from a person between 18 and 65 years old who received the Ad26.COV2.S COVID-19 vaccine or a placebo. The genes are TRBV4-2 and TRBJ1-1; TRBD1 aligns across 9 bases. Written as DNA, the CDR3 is TGTGCCAGCAGCCACTGGACAGGGGTTGAAACTGAAGCTTTCTTT. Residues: CASSHWTGVETEAFF.